This TCR beta chain came from a study of blood T cells in healthy people across ages. Caucasian individuals from Russia who were healthy and aged about 6 to 90 acted as donors. Alongside a J-beta primer mix, a sample-barcoded 5' primer served in a second PCR lasting roughly 7 to 11 cycles. TCRdb re-called the 5' RACE reads with MiXCR, one entry per CDR3 protein. The sample has 1.5 million or so distinct CDR3 sequences; approximately 43% are singletons. CDR3 length equals 12 residues. Germline V CDR1 and CDR2: SGHRS, YFSETQ. Trimming took 5 bases from V and 4 from J; bases not matched to a gene: 1. The table lists this clonotype with a few counts.

This TCR came from a woman younger than 30 in good health. The chain links TRBV5-1 to TRBJ2-3; 7 bases fit TRBD1. The sample comprised blood. DNA for the CDR3: TGCGCCAGCAGGACAGGGCCAGATACGCAGTATTTT. It is translated as CASRTGPDTQYF.